Below are 19 T cell receptor beta chains sequenced from a single sample in a study of blood T cells in healthy people across ages (dated by TCRdb to the mid-2010s). Libraries were constructed by 5' RACE. These reads were obtained on an Illumina HiSeq 2500. The second PCR ran for about 6 to 11 cycles and used a J-beta primer mix along with a sample-barcoded 5' primer. In TCRdb, the public reads were trimmed at Q25 with fastp and aligned with MiXCR, with productive beta chains retained. Rows with a matching CDR3 protein are joined into one entry that keeps the most common DNA and genes. The sample profile shows about 1.6 million distinct CDR3 sequences; about 32% of them were found once. The top ten clonotypes cover about 11% of the sample. The sample consisted of blood. The receptor source for this set is a woman aged 25 to 39 in good health.

The chain carries TRBV28 and TRBJ2-7, with 8 positions matching TRBD1. Germline CDR1 and CDR2: MDHEN and SYDVKM. The CDR3 totals 18 residues. Losses at the gene ends were 6 bases for V and 1 base for J; bases not matched to a gene: 17. CDR3 nucleotide sequence: TGTGCCAGCAGAACGGACAGGGAGTCAACGGGCCCGTCCTACGAGCAGTACTTC. Translation gives CASRTDRESTGPSYEQYF.

This clonotype came up a few times. The V call is TRBV7-3, the J call TRBJ2-1; TRBD2 matches 13 bases. Looked up from germline, CDR1 is SGHTA and CDR2 is FQGTGA. This CDR3 spans 17 amino acids. The V gene end was trimmed by 5 bases and the J gene end by 9 bases; junction bases not matched to a gene: 13. For the CDR3, the DNA is TGTGCCAGCAGCCCAATAGGGACTAGCGGGGACGTGGGTGAGCAGTTCTTC. Its translation is CASSPIGTSGDVGEQFF. The full variable domain, completed using reference TRBV7-3 and TRBJ2-1, is GAGVSQTPSNKVTEKGKYVELRCDPISGHTALYWYRQSLGQGPEFLIYFQGTGAADDSGLPNDRFFAVRPEGSVSTLKIQRTERGDSAVYLCASSPIGTSGDVGEQFFGPGTRLTVL.

Comments on this clonotype: Since a much larger clone is just one base distant, this may be a read error. The V and J genes are TRBV29-1 and TRBJ1-1; TRBD1 aligns across 10 bases. V shed 7 bases, J shed 4 bases, and the junction held 6 bases outside the gene matches. CDR1 and CDR2 (germline): SQVTM, ANQGSEA. The CDR3 spans 13 residues. The CDR3 loop is CSARQGASTEAFF. CDR3 nucleotide sequence: TGCAGCGCCCGACAGGGGGCTAGCACTGAAGCTTTCTTT. Using reference TRBV29-1 and TRBJ1-1 for the parts outside the CDR3, the full variable domain is SAVISQKPSRDICQRGTSLTIQCQVDSQVTMMFWYRQQPGQSLTLIATANQGSEATYESGFVIDKFPISRPNLTFSTLTVSNMSPEDSSIYLCSARQGASTEAFFGQGTRLTVV.

The V gene is TRBV10-3, the J gene TRBJ2-7; weak D call: TRBD1 (6 bases). The CDR3 sequence is 12 residues long. Trimming pared 9 bases from V and 1 base from J, leaving 10 bases between. Germline V lookup: CDR1 ENHRY, CDR2 SYGVKD. CDR3: CAIRTESYEQYF. For the CDR3, the DNA is TGTGCCATAAGGACAGAGTCCTACGAGCAGTACTTC.

The V call is TRBV4-1, the J call TRBJ2-1; D is unclear. The germline V gene encodes CDR1 MGHRA and CDR2 YSYEKL. The CDR3 contains 13 residues. V lost 2 bases to trimming and J lost 4 bases, with 6 bases between them. The CDR3 reads CASSQSRYNEQFF. DNA of the CDR3: TGCGCCAGCAGCCAATCCAGATACAATGAGCAGTTCTTC.

The chain links TRBV27 to TRBJ1-2; maybe TRBD1 (5 bases). Germline V gene lookup returns CDR1 MNHEY and CDR2 SMNVEV (reference sequence). CDR3 size: 14 residues. V shed 5 bases and J shed 3 bases, with 13 bases lying between them. For the CDR3, the DNA is TGTGCCAGCAGTGTTACACAGGCGGACTATGGCTACACCTTC. This gives the protein CASSVTQADYGYTF.

This clonotype was observed a few times. This chain joins TRBV6-5 and TRBJ2-7; D may be TRBD2 (6 bases). This CDR3 spans 15 amino acids. From germline, CDR1 is MNHEY and CDR2 SVGAGI. Trimming pared 0 bases from V and 3 bases from J, leaving 12 bases between. DNA of the CDR3: TGTGCCAGCAGTTACTCGATTGGACTAAGCTACGAGCAGTACTTC. Residues: CASSYSIGLSYEQYF.

J is TRBJ1-1 and V is TRBV29-1, with 8 bases that match TRBD1. Germline CDR1 and CDR2: SQVTM and ANQGSEA. This CDR3 is built from 13 residues. V shed 6 bases, J shed 7 bases, and the junction held 10 bases outside the gene matches. The CDR3 loop reads CSVGDRQAREAFF. As DNA, the CDR3 is TGCAGCGTGGGGGACAGGCAAGCCCGTGAAGCTTTCTTT.

V is TRBV10-3 and J is TRBJ2-1; 7 bases fit TRBD2. CDR3 length equals 15 residues. From germline, CDR1 is ENHRY and CDR2 SYGVKD. The DNA of the CDR3 is TGTTCCACATCATCCCCGCTAGCGGTGAACAATGAGCAGTTCTTC. This codes for CSTSSPLAVNNEQFF.

On this clonotype itself: The junction departs from the called germline gene at one end, perhaps through a read error. The chain employs TRBV5-1 and TRBJ2-7; D is possibly TRBD1 (6 bases). CDR1 is SGHRS and CDR2 is YFSETQ in the germline V gene. CDR3 length: 15 residues. In DNA, the CDR3 is TGCGCCAGCGGCTTGGCCGCGGACAGACTCTACGAGCAGTACTTC. Protein product: CASGLAADRLYEQYF.

This clonotype came up a few times. The chain joins TRBV5-1 to TRBJ2-5; possibly TRBD2 for D (6 bases). V gave up 0 bases and J gave up 5 bases, with 11 bases separating them. Germline CDR1 SGHRS, CDR2 YFSETQ. CDR3 size: 14 residues. CDR3 amino acids: CASSLGLGRETQYF. Written as DNA, the CDR3 is TGCGCCAGCAGCTTGGGACTAGGGCGGGAGACCCAGTACTTC.

This clonotype was detected a few times. The CDR3 sequence is CASSQTDPRYGYTF. The CDR3 DNA is TGTGCCAGCAGCCAGACTGACCCTCGCTATGGCTACACCTTC. V is TRBV3-1 and J is TRBJ1-2; D gene unclear. In germline, CDR1 is LGHDT, CDR2 YNNKEL (reference sequence). This CDR3 contains 14 residues. Deletions cut 3 bases from V and 4 bases from J, with 12 bases between.

This clonotype was found a few times. The CDR3 sequence is CASSLAMGVGGQPQHF. The CDR3 bases are TGTGCCAGCAGCTTAGCAATGGGGGTTGGGGGTCAGCCCCAGCATTTT. The genes are TRBV7-8 and TRBJ1-5; the D gene is possibly TRBD1 (5 bases). The germline V gene has CDR1 SGHVS and CDR2 FQNEAQ. V was pared by 0 bases and J by 6 bases, with 15 bases between. The CDR3 is made up of 16 amino acids.

V usage is TRBV6-1 and J usage is TRBJ2-3; D is possibly TRBD1 (6 bases). The CDR3 contains 15 residues. The germline CDR1 and CDR2 sequences are MNHNS and SASEGT. V lost 7 bases, J lost 6 bases, and 20 bases lay in between. For the CDR3, the DNA is TGTGCCAGCATGTGGGACAACCTCGTGGGGGATACGCAGTATTTT. Translation: CASMWDNLVGDTQYF.

J is TRBJ1-1 and V is TRBV27; D is perhaps TRBD1 (6 bases). Germline values: CDR1 MNHEY, CDR2 SMNVEV (reference sequence). V lost 5 bases to trimming and J lost 4 bases, with 14 bases between them. The CDR3 loop spans 14 amino acids. CDR3: CASSPHRVATEAFF. The CDR3 DNA reads TGTGCCAGCAGTCCCCACAGGGTAGCCACTGAAGCTTTCTTT.

A word on this clonotype: A much larger clone sits a single nucleotide away, making a read error possible. This sequence joins TRBV2 and TRBJ1-1; 7 bases align to TRBD1. After removal of 6 bases from V and 2 bases from J, the junction contained 3 bases not matched to a gene. CDR3 length equals 13 residues. From germline, CDR1 is SNHLY and CDR2 FYNNEI. The chain's CDR3 is CASRGQINTEAFF. Here the CDR3 DNA reads TGTGCCAGCAGGGGACAGATTAACACTGAAGCTTTCTTT.

The chain uses TRBV6-4 and TRBJ2-3; no clear D. CDR3 length: 13 residues. The germline gives CDR1 MRHNA, CDR2 SNTAGT. The V gene lost 7 bases and the J gene lost 1 base, with 9 bases spanning the gap. CDR3 in DNA: TGTGCCAGCAAGGGCGCCGGCACAGATACGCAGTATTTT. Protein product: CASKGAGTDTQYF.

This clonotype has just a few counts. The genes are TRBV11-1 and TRBJ2-1; 7 positions match TRBD1. The CDR3 is made up of 14 amino acids. After removal of 2 bases from V and 8 bases from J, the junction contained 6 bases not matched to a gene. The V gene's germline CDR1 is SGHAT and CDR2 FQDESV (reference sequence). Here the CDR3 reads CASSLLTGNDEQFF. As DNA, the CDR3 is TGTGCCAGCAGCTTATTGACAGGGAACGATGAGCAGTTCTTC.

This clonotype was counted a few times. The CDR3 region has the DNA TGTGCCACCAGCAGAGATATTAGCGGCAATGAGCAGTTCTTC. It translates to CATSRDISGNEQFF. The chain joins TRBV15 to TRBJ2-1; D might be TRBD2 (6 bases). The CDR3 has 14 amino acids. From germline, CDR1 is LNHNV and CDR2 YYDKDF (reference sequence). Trimming removed 0 bases at V and 6 bases at J, with 9 bases between.